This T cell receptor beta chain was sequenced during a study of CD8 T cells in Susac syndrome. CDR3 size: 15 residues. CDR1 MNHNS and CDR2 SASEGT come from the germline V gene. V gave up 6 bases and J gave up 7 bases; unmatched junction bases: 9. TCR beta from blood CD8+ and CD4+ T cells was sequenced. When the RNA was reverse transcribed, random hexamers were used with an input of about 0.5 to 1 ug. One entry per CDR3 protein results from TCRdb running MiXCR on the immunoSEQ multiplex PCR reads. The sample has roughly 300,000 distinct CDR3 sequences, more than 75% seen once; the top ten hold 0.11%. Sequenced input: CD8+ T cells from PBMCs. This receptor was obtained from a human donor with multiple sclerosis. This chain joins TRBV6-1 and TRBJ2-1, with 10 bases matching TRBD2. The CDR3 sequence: CASSPTSGNWNEQFF. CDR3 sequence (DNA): TGTGCCAGCAGCCCAACTAGCGGGAATTGGAATGAGCAGTTCTTC.